This TCR beta chain is from a study of blood T cell repertoires in COVID-19. In the study overall: There were acute and convalescent COVID-19 samples, and they came from the United States, Italy and Spain.

The repertoire was sequenced with immunoSEQ multiplex PCR; TCRdb's copy has only in-frame clones and lacks some. The data hold about 480,000 clones, with approximately 90% observed a single time. This CDR3 comprises 12 residues. V was pared by 7 bases and J by 12 bases, with 8 bases of the junction left unmatched. Germline-derived CDR1 and CDR2 are SGHAT and FQNNGV. The V and J genes are TRBV11-2 and TRBJ2-3, with 9 bases fitting TRBD2. This TCR derives from a woman in her thirties with acute or convalescent COVID-19. Sequences were obtained from peripheral blood. The CDR3 DNA sequence: TGTGCCAGCAACGCGGGGGGGCCCTCTCAGTATTTT. Its protein product is CASNAGGPSQYF.